The 16 T cell receptor beta chains below all came from one sample that was sequenced in a study of cytomegalovirus exposure and HLA in healthy donors. Clones were sequenced by immunoSEQ multiplex PCR, and TCRdb holds only the in-frame ones, with some missing. Altogether some 150,000 clones are present, more than 70% being singletons, with the ten largest covering over 2%. Sequencing was done on a sample of PBMCs. The receptors derive from a human donor in good health.

The chain is built from TRBV19 and TRBJ1-5; no firm D call. From germline, CDR1 is LNHDA and CDR2 SQIVND (reference sequence). The V end was cut by 3 bases, the J end by 6 bases, with 9 bases between. The CDR3 has 13 amino acids. The CDR3 DNA follows: TGTGCCAGTAGTATTGGCGGGCTTCAGCCCCAGCATTTT. Amino acid sequence: CASSIGGLQPQHF.

The chain links TRBV19 to TRBJ2-3, with a weak D call TRBD1 (6 bases). Trimming took off 0 bases at V and 2 bases at J, with 18 bases between the two ends. The germline V gene encodes CDR1 LNHDA and CDR2 SQIVND (reference sequence). This CDR3 has 18 amino acids. CDR3 protein: CASSIDTGKNPSTDTQYF. In nucleotides, the CDR3 is TGTGCCAGTAGTATAGACACAGGGAAAAACCCTTCCACAGATACGCAGTATTTT.

This chain links TRBV19 with TRBJ2-7; 7 bases are shared with TRBD2. The trim removed 8 bases at V and 6 bases at J, leaving 19 bases unmatched. The germline V gene encodes CDR1 LNHDA and CDR2 SQIVND (reference sequence). The CDR3 runs 16 residues. In DNA form, the CDR3 reads TGTGCCAGTGGTCCGCTGGCGGGAGAACCACCCTCCGAGCAGTACTTC. It is translated as CASGPLAGEPPSEQYF.

The chain carries TRBV15 and TRBJ1-1; tentatively, D is TRBD1 (6 bases). V lost 0 bases and J 0 bases, leaving 17 bases between the germline ends. This CDR3 is built from 18 residues. CDR1 and CDR2 (germline): LNHNV, YYDKDF (reference sequence). The DNA of the CDR3 is TGTGCCACCAGCAGAGATCGCCCCTATACAGGGATGAACACTGAAGCTTTCTTT. This sequence encodes CATSRDRPYTGMNTEAFF.

The table lists this clone with a few counts. The rearrangement joins TRBV6-6 to TRBJ1-4; 7 positions match TRBD1. This CDR3 is 13 amino acids long. Germline V gene data show CDR1 as MNHNY and CDR2 as SVGAGI (reference sequence). V lost 9 bases, J lost 1 base, and 2 bases stayed unmatched. The CDR3 region has the DNA TGTGCCAGTTACAGGGGAACTAATGAAAAACTGTTTTTT. Its translation: CASYRGTNEKLFF.

The V call is TRBV2, the J call TRBJ2-7, with D possibly TRBD1 on 6 matching bases. Trimming took off 6 bases at V and 12 bases at J, with 15 bases between the two ends. In germline, CDR1 is SNHLY, CDR2 FYNNEI. The CDR3 sequence is 11 residues long. The CDR3 is CASSAQGGPYF. The CDR3 DNA reads TGTGCCAGCAGCGCCCAAGGGGGTCCGTACTTC.

V gene TRBV28 combines with J gene TRBJ1-4; no firm D call. Trimming pared 6 bases from V and 4 bases from J, leaving 12 bases between. The length of the CDR3 is 14 residues. Germline loops: CDR1 MDHEN, CDR2 SYDVKM. The CDR3 coding sequence is TGTGCCAGCAGGTCGGGAGTCATTAATGAAAAACTGTTTTTT. The encoded protein is CASRSGVINEKLFF.

J is TRBJ1-1 and V is TRBV4-1; 9 positions agree with TRBD1. The junction had 11 bases not matched to a gene; V was cut back by 2 bases and J by 4 bases. The CDR3 length is 17 residues. CDR1 MGHRA and CDR2 YSYEKL come from the germline V gene. The CDR3 protein is CASSQKQGALQSTEAFF. As DNA, the CDR3 is TGCGCCAGCAGCCAAAAACAGGGGGCCCTCCAGTCCACTGAAGCTTTCTTT.

The V gene is TRBV2, the J gene TRBJ1-1; the match to TRBD1 covers 10 bases. The CDR3 has 14 amino acids. Unmatched junction bases numbered 6, after V lost 4 bases and J lost 7 bases. Germline V gene data show CDR1 as SNHLY and CDR2 as FYNNEI. This CDR3 is CASSVRTGGDEAFF. In DNA, the CDR3 is TGTGCCAGCAGTGTTAGGACAGGGGGGGATGAAGCTTTCTTT.

CDR3 sequence (DNA): TGCGCCAGCAGCCACTCGGCGGAGTCGTTCGATACGCAGTATTTT. This gives the protein CASSHSAESFDTQYF. The chain is built from TRBV5-1 and TRBJ2-3; no firm D call. The CDR3 covers 15 residues. The V gene lost 4 bases and the J gene lost 6 bases, with 18 bases spanning the gap. Germline CDR1 is SGHRS and CDR2 is YFSETQ. The whole variable domain, filled in from reference TRBV5-1 and TRBJ2-3, reads KAGVTQTPRYLIKTRGQQVTLSCSPISGHRSVSWYQQTPGQGLQFLFEYFSETQRNKGNFPGRFSGRQFSNSRSEMNVSTLELGDSALYLCASSHSAESFDTQYFGPGTRLTVL.

The chain carries TRBV2 and TRBJ1-3, with 7 nucleotides matching TRBD1. The CDR3 contains 14 residues. V gave up 10 bases and J gave up 0 bases; unmatched junction bases: 6. Germline V gives CDR1 SNHLY, CDR2 FYNNEI. The CDR3 reads CATGQESSGNTIYF. The DNA of the CDR3 is TGTGCCACCGGACAGGAGAGCTCTGGAAACACCATATATTTT.

V is TRBV6-5 and J is TRBJ1-1; D remains unclear. Trimming took off 5 bases at V and 2 bases at J, with 6 bases between the two ends. The CDR3 extends over 12 amino acids. The germline V gene encodes CDR1 MNHEY and CDR2 SVGAGI. The CDR3 loop is CASSRSNTEAFF. CDR3 nucleotides: TGTGCCAGCAGTCGCAGTAACACTGAAGCTTTCTTT.

This chain links TRBV29-1 with TRBJ2-1; D is perhaps TRBD2 (6 bases). Trimming took off 8 bases at V and 6 bases at J, with 17 bases between the two ends. The germline gives CDR1 SQVTM, CDR2 ANQGSEA. This CDR3 region has 13 residues. CDR3 in DNA: TGCAGCATAACCCCGTCTAGCGCCAATGAGCAGTTCTTC. Residues: CSITPSSANEQFF.

The chain joins TRBV9 to TRBJ1-2; TRBD1 matches at 9 bases. CDR1 SGDLS and CDR2 YYNGEE come from the germline V gene. V gave up 4 bases and J gave up 6 bases; unmatched junction bases: 7. The CDR3 is 14 amino acids. DNA of the CDR3: TGTGCCAGCAGCTTACAGGGGGCGCGGGATGGCTACACCTTC. Encoded protein: CASSLQGARDGYTF.

This clone has more than one count but fewer than ten. The gene calls are TRBV7-2 and TRBJ2-7; D not resolved. Germline V lookup: CDR1 SGHTA, CDR2 FQGNSA. Trimming pared 2 bases from V and 1 base from J, leaving 6 bases between. CDR3 size: 13 residues. In DNA, the CDR3 is TGTGCCAGCAGCTTAAGTCGGTCCTACGAGCAGTACTTC. Its translation: CASSLSRSYEQYF.

The V and J genes are TRBV28 and TRBJ2-1; 8 bases map to TRBD1. The V segment lost 4 bases and the J segment 8 bases; nucleotides outside the gene matches: 10. The CDR3 spans 15 residues. Germline V CDR1 and CDR2: MDHEN, SYDVKM. CDR3 region: CASSSGGVESYEQFF. The CDR3 DNA reads as TGTGCCAGCAGTTCAGGGGGCGTGGAGAGTTATGAGCAGTTCTTC.